This T cell receptor beta chain was recovered during a study of shared clonotypes between healthy human individuals. Whole-study results and caveats: Donors were few, which limited the genetic and exposure-history diversity represented.

Authors' processing steps: Owing to the provision of junction-only sequences devoid of quality scores by immunoSEQ, filtering differed. Sequencing was performed with immunoSEQ multiplex PCR; in TCRdb, only in-frame clones are kept and a portion is missing. The V and J calls and clone size are taken from that table; D and trimming were inferred from the DNA. The sample records about 2.3 million clones, about nine tenths being singletons. As for this clone: Its antigen is not known.

After removal of 1 base from V and 9 bases from J, the junction contained 4 bases not matched to a gene. The germline V gene has CDR1 SGHNT and CDR2 YYREEE (reference sequence). The CDR3 is 14 amino acids. This sequence was found in a man aged 18 to 30 in good health. Some clones in this sample may be carry-over from other donors' samples. The chain joins TRBV5-4 to TRBJ1-6; 7 nucleotides line up with TRBD1. Sequenced input: naive CD4+ T cells from PBMCs. As to subset: CD45RA+ positively selected. CDR3: CASSLWQGGSPLHF. In DNA form, the CDR3 reads TGTGCCAGCAGCTTGTGGCAGGGGGGTTCACCCCTCCACTTT.